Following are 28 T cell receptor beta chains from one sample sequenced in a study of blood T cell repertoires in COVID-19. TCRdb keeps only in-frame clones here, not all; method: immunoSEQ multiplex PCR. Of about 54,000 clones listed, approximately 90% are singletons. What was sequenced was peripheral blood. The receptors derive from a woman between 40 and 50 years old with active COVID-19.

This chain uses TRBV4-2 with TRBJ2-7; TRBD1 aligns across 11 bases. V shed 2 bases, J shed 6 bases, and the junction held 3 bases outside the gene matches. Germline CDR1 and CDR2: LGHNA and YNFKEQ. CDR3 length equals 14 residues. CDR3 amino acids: CASSQSGTGGEQYF. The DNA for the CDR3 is TGTGCCAGCAGCCAATCCGGGACAGGGGGCGAGCAGTACTTC.

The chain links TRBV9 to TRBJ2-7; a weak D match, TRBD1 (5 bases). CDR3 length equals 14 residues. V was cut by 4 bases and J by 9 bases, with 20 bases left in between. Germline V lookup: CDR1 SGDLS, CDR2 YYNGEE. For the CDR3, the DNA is TGTGCCAGCAGCACCCAGGGTCTTGCCGGTGGGCAGTACTTC. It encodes CASSTQGLAGGQYF.

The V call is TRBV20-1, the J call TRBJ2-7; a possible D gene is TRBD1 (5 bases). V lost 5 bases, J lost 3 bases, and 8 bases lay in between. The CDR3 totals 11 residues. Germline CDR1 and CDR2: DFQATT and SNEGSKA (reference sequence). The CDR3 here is CSALQGYEQYF. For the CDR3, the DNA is TGCAGTGCTCTTCAGGGCTACGAGCAGTACTTC.

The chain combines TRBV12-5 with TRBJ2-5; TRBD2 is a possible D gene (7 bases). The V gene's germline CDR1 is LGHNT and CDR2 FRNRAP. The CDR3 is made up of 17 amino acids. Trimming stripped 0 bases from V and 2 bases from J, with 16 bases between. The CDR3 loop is CASGLVSGGAIQETQYF. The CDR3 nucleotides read TGTGCTAGTGGTTTGGTATCTGGGGGGGCCATACAAGAGACCCAGTACTTC.

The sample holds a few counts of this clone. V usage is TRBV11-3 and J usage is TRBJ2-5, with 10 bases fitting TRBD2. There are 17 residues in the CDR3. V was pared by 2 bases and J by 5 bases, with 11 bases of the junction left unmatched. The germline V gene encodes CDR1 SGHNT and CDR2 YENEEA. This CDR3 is CASSLRVSGGPRETQYF. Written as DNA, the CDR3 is TGTGCCAGCAGCTTAAGGGTTAGCGGGGGGCCGAGGGAGACCCAGTACTTC.

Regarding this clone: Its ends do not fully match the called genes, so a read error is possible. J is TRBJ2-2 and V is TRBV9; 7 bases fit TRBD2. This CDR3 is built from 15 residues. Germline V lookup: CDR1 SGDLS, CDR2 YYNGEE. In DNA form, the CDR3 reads TGTGCCCGCAGGGAGGGCGGGGGGAACACCGGGGAGCTGTTTTTT. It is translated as CARREGGGNTGELFF. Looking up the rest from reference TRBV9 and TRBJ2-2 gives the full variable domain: DSGVTQTPKHLITATGQRVTLRCSPRSGDLSVYWYQQSLDQGLQFLIQYYNGEERAKGNILERFSAQQFPDLHSELNLSSLELGDSALYFCARREGGGNTGELFFGEGSRLTVL.

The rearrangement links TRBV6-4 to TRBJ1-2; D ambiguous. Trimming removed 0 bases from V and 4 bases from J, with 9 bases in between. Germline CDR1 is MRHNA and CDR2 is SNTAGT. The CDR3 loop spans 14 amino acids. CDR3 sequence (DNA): TGTGCCAGCAGTGACTCACGGCAGGCCTATGGCTACACCTTC. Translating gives CASSDSRQAYGYTF.

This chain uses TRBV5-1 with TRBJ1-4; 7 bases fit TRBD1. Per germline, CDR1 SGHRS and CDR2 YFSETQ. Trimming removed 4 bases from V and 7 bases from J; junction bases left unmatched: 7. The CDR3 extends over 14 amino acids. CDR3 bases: TGCGCCAGCAGCCTAGGGACAGCTGGTGAAAAACTGTTTTTT. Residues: CASSLGTAGEKLFF.

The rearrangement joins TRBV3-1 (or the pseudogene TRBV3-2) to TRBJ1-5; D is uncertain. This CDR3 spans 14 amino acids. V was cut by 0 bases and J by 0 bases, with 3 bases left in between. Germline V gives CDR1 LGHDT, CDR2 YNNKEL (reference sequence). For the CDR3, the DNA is TGTGCCAGCAGCCAAGATCATAGCAATCAGCCCCAGCATTTT. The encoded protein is CASSQDHSNQPQHF.

CDR3 in DNA: TGTGCCATCAGTGAACAGCGGGGGGGTTTAACCGGGGAGCTGTTTTTT. Translating it yields CAISEQRGGLTGELFF. The chain is built from TRBV10-3 and TRBJ2-2, with 10 bases lining up with TRBD2. From germline, CDR1 is ENHRY and CDR2 SYGVKD. The CDR3 is 16 amino acids. V was clipped by 3 bases and J by 5 bases; unmatched bases: 6.

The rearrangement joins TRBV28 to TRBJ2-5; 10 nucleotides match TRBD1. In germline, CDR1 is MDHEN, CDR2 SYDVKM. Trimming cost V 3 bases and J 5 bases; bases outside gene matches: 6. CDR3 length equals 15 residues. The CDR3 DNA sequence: TGTGCCAGCAGTTTTCTGACAGGGGGCGGGGAGACCCAGTACTTC. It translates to CASSFLTGGGETQYF. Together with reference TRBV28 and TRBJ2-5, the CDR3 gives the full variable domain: DVKVTQSSRYLVKRTGEKVFLECVQDMDHENMFWYRQDPGLGLRLIYFSYDVKMKEKGDIPEGYSVSREKKERFSLILESASTNQTSMYLCASSFLTGGGETQYFGPGTRLLVL.

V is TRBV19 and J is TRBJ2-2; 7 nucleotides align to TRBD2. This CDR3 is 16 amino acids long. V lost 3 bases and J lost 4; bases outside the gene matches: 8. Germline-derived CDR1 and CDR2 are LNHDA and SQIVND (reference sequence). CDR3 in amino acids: CASSMRGYGGTGELFF. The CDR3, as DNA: TGTGCCAGTAGTATGCGGGGGTATGGGGGCACCGGGGAGCTGTTTTTT.

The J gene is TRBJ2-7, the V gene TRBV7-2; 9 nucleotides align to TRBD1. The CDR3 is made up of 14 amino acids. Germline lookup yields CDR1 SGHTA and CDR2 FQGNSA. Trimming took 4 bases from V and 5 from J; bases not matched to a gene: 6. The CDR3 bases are TGTGCCAGCAGCTGGCGACAGGGGGAGGACGAGCAGTACTTC. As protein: CASSWRQGEDEQYF.

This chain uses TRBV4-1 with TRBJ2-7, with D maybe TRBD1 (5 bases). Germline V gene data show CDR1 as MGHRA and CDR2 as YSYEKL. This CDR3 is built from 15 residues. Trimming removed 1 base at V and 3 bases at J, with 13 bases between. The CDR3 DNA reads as TGCGCCAGCAGCCAAGGTCAGGGTCTAGACTACGAGCAGTACTTC. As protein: CASSQGQGLDYEQYF.

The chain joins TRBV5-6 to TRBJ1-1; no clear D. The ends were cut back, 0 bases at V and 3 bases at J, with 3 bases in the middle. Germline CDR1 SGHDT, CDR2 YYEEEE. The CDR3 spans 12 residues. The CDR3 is CASSLVDTEAFF. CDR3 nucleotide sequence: TGTGCCAGCAGCTTGGTCGACACTGAAGCTTTCTTT.

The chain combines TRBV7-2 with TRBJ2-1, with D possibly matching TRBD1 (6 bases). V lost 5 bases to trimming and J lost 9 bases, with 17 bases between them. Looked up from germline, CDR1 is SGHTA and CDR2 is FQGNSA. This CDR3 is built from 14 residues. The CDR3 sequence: CASSVDRWGPEQFF. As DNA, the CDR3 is TGTGCCAGCAGCGTAGACCGGTGGGGGCCTGAGCAGTTCTTC.

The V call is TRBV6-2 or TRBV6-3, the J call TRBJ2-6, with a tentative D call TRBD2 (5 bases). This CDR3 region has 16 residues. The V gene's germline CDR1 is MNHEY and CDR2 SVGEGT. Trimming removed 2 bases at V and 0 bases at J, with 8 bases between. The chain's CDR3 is CASSYAGGSGANVLTF. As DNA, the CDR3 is TGTGCCAGCAGTTACGCAGGAGGCTCTGGGGCCAACGTCCTGACTTTC.

CDR3 region: CASSLEPSAGRGYTF. Written as DNA, the CDR3 is TGCGCCAGCAGCTTGGAACCCTCGGCAGGGAGGGGCTACACCTTC. The chain recombines TRBV5-1 with TRBJ1-2; D is possibly TRBD1 (5 bases). The CDR3 is 15 residues long. The V gene's germline CDR1 is SGHRS and CDR2 YFSETQ. Trimming shortened V by 0 bases and J by 8 bases, and 17 bases separated the two germline ends.

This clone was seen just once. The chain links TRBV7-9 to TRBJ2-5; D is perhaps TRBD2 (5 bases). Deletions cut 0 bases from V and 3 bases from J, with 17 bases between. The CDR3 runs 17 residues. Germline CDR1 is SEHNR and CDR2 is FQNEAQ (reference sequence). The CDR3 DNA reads TGTGCCAGCAGCTTAGCGTTTGCACTGAGGGAAAAAGAGACCCAGTACTTC. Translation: CASSLAFALREKETQYF.

This CDR3 is CASAGTVNTEAFF. The DNA for the CDR3 is TGTGCCAGCGCGGGGACGGTTAACACTGAAGCTTTCTTT. The chain is built from TRBV18 and TRBJ1-1; TRBD1 is a possible D gene (5 bases). The length of the CDR3 is 13 residues. Looked up from germline, CDR1 is KGHSH and CDR2 is LQKENI. Trimming left V 8 bases short and J 2 bases short, with 12 bases between.

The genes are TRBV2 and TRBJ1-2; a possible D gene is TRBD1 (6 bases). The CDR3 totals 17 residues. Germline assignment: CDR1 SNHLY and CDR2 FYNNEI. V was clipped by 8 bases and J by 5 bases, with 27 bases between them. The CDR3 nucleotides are TGTGCCAGCGTCCCTCCCCTTGGGGGGGGCGCGGGGTATGGCTACACCTTC. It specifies CASVPPLGGGAGYGYTF.

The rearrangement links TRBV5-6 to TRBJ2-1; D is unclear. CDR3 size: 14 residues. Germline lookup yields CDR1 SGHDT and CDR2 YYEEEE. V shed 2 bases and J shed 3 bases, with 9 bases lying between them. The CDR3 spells CASSFTQDYNEQFF. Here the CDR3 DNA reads TGTGCCAGCAGCTTTACTCAAGACTACAATGAGCAGTTCTTC.

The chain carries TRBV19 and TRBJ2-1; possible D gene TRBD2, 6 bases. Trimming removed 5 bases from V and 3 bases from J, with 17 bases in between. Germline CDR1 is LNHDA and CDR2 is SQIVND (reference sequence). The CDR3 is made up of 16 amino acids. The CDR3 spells CASSSLLAPNYNEQFF. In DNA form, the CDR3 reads TGTGCCAGTAGTTCTCTACTAGCTCCCAACTACAATGAGCAGTTCTTC.

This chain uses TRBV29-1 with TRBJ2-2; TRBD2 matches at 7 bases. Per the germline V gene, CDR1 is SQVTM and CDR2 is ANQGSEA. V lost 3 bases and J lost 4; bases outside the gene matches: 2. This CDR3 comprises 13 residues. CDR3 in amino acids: CSVDGTTTGELFF. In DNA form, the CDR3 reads TGCAGCGTTGACGGGACTACCACCGGGGAGCTGTTTTTT.

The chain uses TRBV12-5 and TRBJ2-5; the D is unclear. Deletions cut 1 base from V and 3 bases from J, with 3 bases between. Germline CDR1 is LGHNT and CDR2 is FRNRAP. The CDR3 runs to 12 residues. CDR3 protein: CASGLAKETQYF. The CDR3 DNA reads TGTGCTAGTGGTTTGGCCAAAGAGACCCAGTACTTC.

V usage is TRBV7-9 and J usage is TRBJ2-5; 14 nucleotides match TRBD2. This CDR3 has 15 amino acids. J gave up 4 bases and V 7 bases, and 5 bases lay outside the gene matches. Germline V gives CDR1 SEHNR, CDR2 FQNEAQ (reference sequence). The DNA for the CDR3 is TGTGCCAGCAAGACTAGCGGGGGGGCAACAGAGACCCAGTACTTC. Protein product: CASKTSGGATETQYF.

The CDR3 protein is CASSFSTSGGRSDTQYF. In DNA form, the CDR3 reads TGTGCCAGCAGCTTCTCCACTAGCGGGGGGCGATCAGATACGCAGTATTTT. V gene TRBV7-2 combines with J gene TRBJ2-3; TRBD2 matches at 12 bases. The CDR3 loop spans 17 amino acids. Germline loops: CDR1 SGHTA, CDR2 FQGNSA. Germline trimming cut 3 bases from V and 4 bases from J; bases unmatched to any gene: 8.

CDR3 bases: TGTGCCAGCACCCAATCGGGGACAGGACGTAACTATGGCTACACCTTC. This sequence encodes CASTQSGTGRNYGYTF. The chain links TRBV28 to TRBJ1-2; 8 positions agree with TRBD1. Unmatched junction bases numbered 11, after V lost 7 bases and J lost 1 base. Germline CDR1 reads MDHEN; CDR2 reads SYDVKM. The CDR3 runs 16 residues.